This is a list of T cell receptor beta chains from one sample in a study of blood T cells in healthy people across ages. In TCRdb, the 5' RACE reads were re-called with MiXCR into one record per CDR3 protein. The repertoire holds around 800,000 distinct CDR3 sequences, with 62% as singletons. The specimen was blood. The source of these receptors is a man younger than 45 in good health. Each CDR3 is given with its conserved first and last residue. The D gene is left open where the match is weak. For some rows the clone size is stated as once, few or many, or as a class when expanded; others skip it.

V	D	size	J	CDR3	DNA
TRBV30	.	.	TRBJ2-5	CAWSAAKTKETQYF	TGTGCCTGGAGCGCTGCCAAGACAAAAGAGACCCAGTACTTC
TRBV27	.	.	TRBJ1-4	CASSPRGTEKLFF	TGTGCCAGCAGCCCCAGGGGCACTGAAAAACTGTTTTTT
TRBV10-3	TRBD2	.	TRBJ2-5	CAISESRGVLQETQYF	TGTGCCATCAGTGAGTCGCGGGGGGTATTACAAGAGACCCAGTACTTC
TRBV10-3	TRBD1	.	TRBJ1-5	CAIRDGDSYQPQHF	TGTGCCATCAGGGATGGGGACAGTTATCAGCCCCAGCATTTT
TRBV5-1	TRBD1	.	TRBJ1-2	CASSIGQGHYGYTF	TGCGCCAGCAGCATCGGACAGGGGCACTATGGCTACACCTTC
TRBV28	TRBD2	.	TRBJ2-5	CASSLARLAGGQETQYF	TGTGCCAGCAGTTTAGCTAGACTAGCGGGGGGCCAAGAGACCCAGTACTTC
TRBV15	.	.	TRBJ2-7	CATSRDRRAEQYF	TGTGCCACCAGCAGAGATCGCAGGGCCGAGCAGTACTTC
TRBV20-1	.	.	TRBJ2-7	CSARSRSDTYEQYF	TGCAGTGCTAGAAGTCGGAGCGACACCTACGAGCAGTACTTC
TRBV4-3	.	few	TRBJ2-1	CASSQQVTFHEQFF	TGCGCCAGCAGCCAACAAGTAACGTTCCATGAGCAGTTCTTC
TRBV29-1	.	.	TRBJ1-2	CSVEVGNYGYTF	TGCAGCGTTGAGGTCGGTAACTATGGCTACACCTTC
TRBV4-3	.	.	TRBJ1-6	CASSQGLGNSPLHF	TGCGCCAGCAGCCAAGGGTTGGGTAATTCACCCCTCCACTTT
TRBV7-9	.	.	TRBJ2-5	CASSWGVATQETQYF	TGTGCCAGCAGCTGGGGGGTCGCTACGCAAGAGACCCAGTACTTC
TRBV7-2	.	.	TRBJ2-5	CASSFSREETQYF	TGTGCCAGCAGCTTCTCCAGGGAGGAGACCCAGTACTTC
TRBV12-3/TRBV12-4	.	.	TRBJ2-7	CASSWLASNEQYF	TGTGCCAGCAGTTGGCTAGCTAGCAACGAGCAGTACTTC
TRBV12-3/TRBV12-4	.	few	TRBJ1-5	CASSFGTTSSNQPQHF	TGTGCCAGCAGTTTCGGGACAACCAGTAGCAATCAGCCCCAGCATTTT
TRBV4-3	TRBD1	.	TRBJ1-1	CASSQEIGQAKAFF	TGCGCCAGCAGCCAAGAAATAGGACAGGCGAAGGCTTTCTTT
TRBV11-1	TRBD1	few	TRBJ2-5	CASSGPRDRGLGWTQYF	TGTGCCAGCAGCGGACCCCGGGACAGGGGGCTCGGTTGGACCCAGTACTTC
TRBV28	TRBD1	.	TRBJ2-1	CASSLVAGGSYNEQFF	TGTGCCAGCAGTTTGGTTGCAGGGGGATCCTACAATGAGCAGTTCTTC
TRBV27	TRBD2	.	TRBJ2-3	CASASGGSSTDTQYF	TGTGCCAGCGCTAGCGGGGGGTCTAGCACAGATACGCAGTATTTT
TRBV2	.	.	TRBJ2-5	CASRPGLLQETQYF	TGTGCCAGCAGACCGGGACTTCTCCAAGAGACCCAGTACTTC
TRBV6-1	TRBD1	.	TRBJ1-5	CASSEPQGAHF	TGTGCCAGCAGTGAACCCCAGGGGGCGCATTTT
TRBV29-1	TRBD1	.	TRBJ2-1	CSVDKDRGQYNEQFF	TGCAGCGTTGATAAGGACAGGGGCCAATACAATGAGCAGTTCTTC
TRBV2	.	.	TRBJ2-7	CASSDPTGTGRNQETRYF	TGTGCCAGCAGTGACCCCACGGGAACAGGGAGGAATCAGGAGACCCGGTACTTC
TRBV7-2	.	.	TRBJ2-3	CASSFLLGPDTQYF	TGTGCCAGCAGCTTCTTGTTGGGCCCAGATACGCAGTATTTT
TRBV29-1	.	.	TRBJ2-3	CSVEWPGEDTQYF	TGCAGCGTTGAATGGCCAGGGGAAGATACGCAGTATTTT
TRBV21-1	.	.	TRBJ2-4	CASSNPGLAGGEGKNIQYF	TGTGCCAGCAGCAACCCGGGACTAGCGGGGGGGGAGGGCAAAAACATTCAGTACTTC
TRBV6-2/TRBV6-3	TRBD1	.	TRBJ2-1	CASKLRVDRDGDEQFF	TGTGCCAGCAAACTTAGGGTCGACAGGGATGGGGATGAGCAGTTCTTC
TRBV3-1	TRBD2	.	TRBJ2-1	CASSQDLRGDYNEQFF	TGTGCCAGCAGCCAAGATTTACGGGGGGATTACAATGAGCAGTTCTTC
TRBV20-1	.	once	TRBJ2-1	CSASHGRSYNEQFF	TGCAGTGCTAGTCACGGCAGGTCCTACAATGAGCAGTTCTTC
TRBV7-2	.	few	TRBJ2-4	CASSLAIAKNIQYF	TGTGCCAGCAGCTTAGCAATAGCCAAAAACATTCAGTACTTC
TRBV4-1	.	.	TRBJ2-7	CASSQVKGPAYEQYF	TGCGCCAGCAGCCAAGTGAAGGGGCCAGCCTACGAGCAGTACTTC
TRBV5-1	TRBD1	.	TRBJ1-2	CASSPYRDRGLDGYTF	TGCGCCAGCAGCCCATACCGGGACAGGGGGCTGGATGGCTACACCTTC
TRBV4-3	.	.	TRBJ1-4	CASSQAQMGSINEKLFF	TGCGCCAGCAGCCAAGCTCAAATGGGCAGCATTAATGAAAAACTGTTTTTT
TRBV19	TRBD1	.	TRBJ2-7	CATTGGYYEQYF	TGTGCCACCACAGGGGGTTACTACGAGCAGTACTTC
TRBV3-1	TRBD1	.	TRBJ1-2	CASSQGDRLNNYGYTF	TGTGCCAGCAGCCAAGGGGACAGACTCAATAACTATGGCTACACCTTC
TRBV4-2	TRBD1	.	TRBJ1-5	CASSQDRTGGSSNQPQHF	TGTGCCAGCAGCCAAGATCGTACAGGGGGCTCGAGCAATCAGCCCCAGCATTTT
TRBV7-6	TRBD1	.	TRBJ1-2	CASRPDRGYGYTF	TGTGCCAGCAGACCCGACAGGGGCTATGGCTACACCTTC
TRBV20-1	TRBD2	few	TRBJ2-4	CSAHRLARAKNIQYF	TGCAGTGCCCACCGACTAGCGAGGGCCAAAAACATTCAGTACTTC
TRBV14	TRBD2	.	TRBJ2-1	CASSPTSGGVHYEQFF	TGTGCCAGCAGCCCGACTAGCGGGGGAGTTCATTATGAGCAGTTCTTC
TRBV2	.	once	TRBJ2-7	CASKGESYEQYF	TGTGCCAGCAAGGGGGAATCCTACGAGCAGTACTTC
TRBV4-3	.	.	TRBJ1-5	CASSQDLGNQPQHF	TGCGCCAGCAGCCAAGATTTAGGGAATCAGCCCCAGCATTTT
TRBV29-1	.	.	TRBJ2-1	CSVETFSGDNYDEQFF	TGCAGCGTGGAAACCTTCTCAGGGGACAACTACGATGAGCAGTTCTTC
TRBV9	.	once	TRBJ2-3	CASSVGLVLTDTQYF	TGTGCCAGCAGCGTAGGTCTAGTTCTCACAGATACGCAGTATTTT
TRBV6-5	.	.	TRBJ2-7	CASSWGGLGSYEQYF	TGTGCCAGCAGTTGGGGGGGGCTCGGCTCCTACGAGCAGTACTTC
TRBV7-2	.	.	TRBJ2-3	CASTRASDSDTQYF	TGTGCCAGCACCCGTGCTAGCGATTCAGATACGCAGTATTTT
TRBV25-1	.	.	TRBJ1-6	CASSVQGVESPLHF	TGTGCCAGCAGTGTACAGGGAGTCGAGTCACCCCTCCACTTT
TRBV6-2/TRBV6-3	.	.	TRBJ1-2	CASSPTDLGIYGYTF	TGTGCCAGCAGTCCAACGGATTTGGGGATCTATGGCTACACCTTC
TRBV30	.	.	TRBJ2-7	CAGRGGITYEQYF	TGTGCCGGCCGGGGCGGGATAACCTACGAGCAGTACTTC